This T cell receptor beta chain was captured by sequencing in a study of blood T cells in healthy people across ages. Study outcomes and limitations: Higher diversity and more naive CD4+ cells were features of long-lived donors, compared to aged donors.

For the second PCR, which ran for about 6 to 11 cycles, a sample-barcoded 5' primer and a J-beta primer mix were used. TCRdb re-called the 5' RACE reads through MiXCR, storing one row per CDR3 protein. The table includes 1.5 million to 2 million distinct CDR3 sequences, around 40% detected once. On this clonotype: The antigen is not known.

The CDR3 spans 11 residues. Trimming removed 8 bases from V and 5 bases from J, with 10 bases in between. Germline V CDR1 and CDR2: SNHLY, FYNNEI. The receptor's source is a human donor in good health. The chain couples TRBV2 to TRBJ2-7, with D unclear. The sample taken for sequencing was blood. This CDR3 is CASETRNEQYF. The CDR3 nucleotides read TGTGCCAGCGAGACTCGGAACGAGCAGTACTTC.